The 13 T cell receptor beta chains below come from one sample, sequenced in a study of blood T cell repertoires in COVID-19 (dated by TCRdb to the early 2020s). Library creation used the immunoSEQ multiplex PCR assay. Here the immuneACCESS table is served through TCRdb, limited to in-frame sequences with V and J called. Missing clones are a known gap in these copies; in checked studies unresolved V genes cover under half, and the rest lacks a known reason. For this sample the table gives 140,000 to 150,000 clones, of which 85% to 90% were detected only once. The ten largest clones capture about 11% of the sample. Input material: PBMCs or T cells enriched from blood (not recorded which). These receptors were taken from a man aged 55 to 70 who had recovered from COVID-19.

The sample holds one count of this clone. The rearrangement links TRBV12-3 or TRBV12-4 to TRBJ1-2; no firm D call. V was pared by 4 bases and J by 4 bases, with 10 bases between. The CDR3 runs 13 residues. CDR3 in amino acids: CASSSGSPYGYTF. The CDR3 nucleotides read TGTGCCAGCAGTTCCGGGAGCCCCTATGGCTACACCTTC.

The V gene is TRBV6-4, the J gene TRBJ2-7; D unresolved. The germline V gene encodes CDR1 MRHNA and CDR2 SNTAGT. The V end lost 9 bases, the J end lost 4 bases, and 19 bases lay between the germline ends. This CDR3 has 14 residues. The CDR3 DNA follows: TGTGCCAGTCCTCTCGGAGCGAGCATTTACGAGCAGTACTTC. This encodes CASPLGASIYEQYF.

V gene TRBV18 combines with J gene TRBJ2-7; 8 bases line up with TRBD1. Germline V gives CDR1 KGHSH, CDR2 LQKENI. V lost 4 bases to trimming and J lost 2 bases; unmatched junction nucleotides: 7. This CDR3 contains 15 residues. CDR3: CASSLGQGKTYEQYF. In nucleotides, the CDR3 is TGTGCCAGCTCACTCGGACAGGGAAAAACCTACGAGCAGTACTTC. Looking up the rest from reference TRBV18 and TRBJ2-7 gives the full variable domain: NAGVMQNPRHLVRRRGQEARLRCSPMKGHSHVYWYRQLPEEGLKFMVYLQKENIIDESGMPKERFSAEFPKEGPSILRIQQVVRGDSAAYFCASSLGQGKTYEQYFGPGTRLTVT.

The chain links TRBV5-1 to TRBJ2-1; 14 bases align to TRBD2. The CDR3 covers 20 residues. Germline loops: CDR1 SGHRS, CDR2 YFSETQ. The V and J ends lost 2 bases and 5 bases, in that order; junction bases with no gene match: 15. The CDR3 is CASSLVRLAGGQRENNEQFF. CDR3 coding DNA: TGCGCCAGCAGCTTAGTACGACTAGCGGGGGGGCAAAGGGAAAACAATGAGCAGTTCTTC.

The V call is TRBV7-8, the J call TRBJ1-6, with a possible D match to TRBD1 (5 bases). Germline values: CDR1 SGHVS, CDR2 FQNEAQ. The CDR3 extends over 16 amino acids. Deletions cut 5 bases from V and 0 bases from J, with 11 bases between. CDR3 nucleotides: TGTGCCAGCAGCCTCGACAGTCCCTCCTATAATTCACCCCTCCACTTT. This codes for CASSLDSPSYNSPLHF.

The chain joins TRBV2 to TRBJ1-2; 8 nucleotides agree with TRBD1. The CDR3 runs 12 residues. V lost 7 bases to trimming and J lost 4 bases; unmatched junction nucleotides: 2. CDR1 SNHLY and CDR2 FYNNEI come from the germline V gene. The CDR3 protein is CASMGQVYGYTF. The CDR3, as DNA: TGTGCCAGCATGGGACAGGTCTATGGCTACACCTTC. Looking up the rest from reference TRBV2 and TRBJ1-2 gives the full variable domain: EPEVTQTPSHQVTQMGQEVILRCVPISNHLYFYWYRQILGQKVEFLVSFYNNEISEKSEIFDDQFSVERPDGSNFTLKIRSTKLEDSAMYFCASMGQVYGYTFGSGTRLTVV.

The CDR3 DNA reads TGTGCCAGCAGCTTAGTTCAGAAAACCTACGAGCAGTACTTC. Translated, it gives CASSLVQKTYEQYF. The chain combines TRBV7-8 with TRBJ2-7; D uncertain. The V gene's germline CDR1 is SGHVS and CDR2 FQNEAQ. The CDR3 length is 14 residues. Trimming took 1 base from V and 2 from J, leaving 9 bases between them.

J is TRBJ1-2 and V is TRBV19; 7 bases agree with TRBD1. V shed 9 bases and J 2 bases; nucleotides not matched to a gene: 12. The V gene's germline CDR1 is LNHDA and CDR2 SQIVND (reference sequence). This CDR3 contains 15 residues. The CDR3 DNA sequence: TGTGCCAGCAGCACACAGGGGACGGGGAACTATGGCTACACCTTC. Protein sequence: CASSTQGTGNYGYTF. The full variable domain, in which reference TRBV19 and TRBJ1-2 provide the parts outside the CDR3, is DGGITQSPKYLFRKEGQNVTLSCEQNLNHDAMYWYRQDPGQGLRLIYYSQIVNDFQKGDIAEGYSVSREKKESFPLTVTSAQKNPTAFYLCASSTQGTGNYGYTFGSGTRLTVV.

The chain recombines TRBV15 with TRBJ2-7, with no clear D. From germline, CDR1 is LNHNV and CDR2 YYDKDF (reference sequence). V was trimmed by 1 base and J by 5 bases, leaving 9 bases between them. The CDR3 extends over 13 amino acids. The CDR3 is CATSRGGRNEQYF. CDR3 nucleotide sequence: TGTGCCACCAGCAGAGGAGGTAGGAACGAGCAGTACTTC. The variable domain in full, completed from reference TRBV15 and TRBJ2-7, reads DAMVIQNPRYQVTQFGKPVTLSCSQTLNHNVMYWYQQKSSQAPKLLFHYYDKDFNNEADTPDNFQSRRPNTSFCFLDIRSPGLGDTAMYLCATSRGGRNEQYFGPGTRLTVT.

The chain has TRBV14 and TRBJ2-7; D may be TRBD2 (6 bases). The germline gives CDR1 SGHDN, CDR2 FVKESK. V was clipped by 6 bases and J by 7 bases, with 25 bases between them. CDR3 size: 16 residues. The CDR3 nucleotides read TGTGCCAGCAGTCCTCGGAGGGGCTTCCGAGGAGGGGAGCAGTACTTC. Translated: CASSPRRGFRGGEQYF.

The chain links TRBV30 to TRBJ1-6; the match to TRBD1 covers 7 bases. After removal of 2 bases from V and 6 bases from J, the junction contained 10 bases not matched to a gene. The CDR3 has 16 amino acids. Germline lookup yields CDR1 GTSNPN and CDR2 SVGIG (reference sequence). As DNA, the CDR3 is TGTGCCTGGAGTTCCCTTCAGGGACAGACTAATTCACCCCTCCACTTT. Residues: CAWSSLQGQTNSPLHF.

In this sample, this clone turned up once. V gene TRBV24-1 combines with J gene TRBJ2-2; D gene uncertain. V gave up 9 bases and J gave up 5 bases, with 9 bases separating them. Per germline, CDR1 KGHDR and CDR2 SFDVKD. The CDR3 runs to 12 residues. The CDR3 loop reads CATGEGTGELFF. CDR3 sequence (DNA): TGTGCCACCGGAGAAGGTACCGGGGAGCTGTTTTTT.

This clone was counted between two and nine times. The chain has TRBV6-5 and TRBJ2-2; D is perhaps TRBD2 (5 bases). Per the germline V gene, CDR1 is MNHEY and CDR2 is SVGAGI. The CDR3 is made up of 16 amino acids. V lost 0 bases and J lost 1, with 9 bases in between. The CDR3 region has the DNA TGTGCCAGCAGTTACTCCAGAGGGAGGAACACCGGGGAGCTGTTTTTT. Its protein product is CASSYSRGRNTGELFF.